This TCR beta chain was found in a study of response to subunit inactivated influenza vaccine. Broader study findings: Few additional T cells are recruited per seasonal influenza vaccination, authors suggested.

The V gene end was trimmed by 3 bases and the J gene end by 5 bases; junction bases not matched to a gene: 9. This CDR3 has 15 residues. The germline gives CDR1 DFQATT, CDR2 SNEGSKA (reference sequence). Each CDR3 protein gets one entry after TCRdb re-called the RT-PCR reads with MiXCR. The table has some 550,000 distinct CDR3 sequences, approximately 22% seen once. This clonotype has only a few counts. The antigen remains unidentified. These data are also associated with another study on T cells expressing NK-cell markers. That work states: UMIs accompanied the 5'RACE template switching by which TCR beta cDNA was made.

Material: CD4+ T cells sorted from PBMCs, obtained approximately 12 days after vaccination. The V call is TRBV20-1, the J call TRBJ2-5; the match to TRBD1 covers 10 bases. This sequence originates from a man aged 50 or older who received an inactivated influenza vaccine. Written as DNA, the CDR3 is TGCAGTGCTAGCCCGGGACAGGGGAACTGGGAGACCCAGTACTTC. Translation: CSASPGQGNWETQYF.